A single sample gave rise to the 7 T cell receptor beta chains below, sequenced in a study of blood T cell repertoires in COVID-19. The protocol was immunoSEQ multiplex PCR, while the TCRdb copy is restricted to in-frame clones and leaves out a portion. This repertoire shows roughly 140,000 clones, approximately 80% found once; its top ten account for 7.2%. The sample comprised peripheral blood. All receptors come from a woman between 50 and 59 years old in a cohort sampled during active or convalescent COVID-19.

The rearrangement uses TRBV3-1 (or the pseudogene TRBV3-2) and TRBJ1-3; 8 bases line up with TRBD1. This CDR3 is built from 16 residues. The V gene end was trimmed by 1 base and the J gene end by 0 bases; junction bases not matched to a gene: 2. In germline, CDR1 is LGHDT, CDR2 YNNKEL (reference sequence). CDR3 residues: CASSQGQGRSGNTIYF. In DNA form, the CDR3 reads TGTGCCAGCAGCCAAGGACAGGGGCGCTCTGGAAACACCATATATTTT.

This clone was counted a single time. CDR3 bases: TGTGCCAGCAGTTACTCCCAGTCAAGCTCTGGAAACACCATATATTTT. Translating it yields CASSYSQSSSGNTIYF. This chain links TRBV6-5 with TRBJ1-3; D gene unclear. This CDR3 is built from 16 residues. V lost 0 bases to trimming and J lost 0 bases, with 9 bases between them. From germline, CDR1 is MNHEY and CDR2 SVGAGI.

The chain combines TRBV4-2 with TRBJ2-2; 8 bases line up with TRBD2. Germline assignment: CDR1 LGHNA and CDR2 YNFKEQ. The CDR3 sequence is 17 residues long. V was pared by 5 bases and J by 2 bases, with 10 bases of the junction left unmatched. The CDR3 loop reads CASSIPGGAGNTGELFF. The CDR3 coding sequence is TGTGCCAGCAGCATTCCCGGGGGGGCCGGTAACACCGGGGAGCTGTTTTTT.

The V and J genes are TRBV13 and TRBJ1-2, with D unclear. V shed 5 bases and J shed 6 bases, with 13 bases lying between them. Looked up from germline, CDR1 is PRHDT and CDR2 is FYEKMQ (reference sequence). CDR3 length: 13 residues. CDR3 loop: CASSPRPRDGYTF. The CDR3 region has the DNA TGTGCCAGCAGCCCCCGCCCGAGGGATGGCTACACCTTC.

This clone is a singleton in its sample. The chain is built from TRBV25-1 and TRBJ1-1, with D possibly TRBD1 on 5 matching bases. CDR1 and CDR2 from the germline V gene are MGHDK and SYGVNS. The V and J ends lost 1 base and 0 bases respectively, with 12 bases between them. The CDR3 spans 16 residues. CDR3 sequence reads: CASSEWGVAVNTEAFF. The CDR3 nucleotides are TGTGCCAGCAGTGAATGGGGGGTTGCAGTGAACACTGAAGCTTTCTTT.

This chain links TRBV9 with TRBJ2-2; possibly TRBD2 for D (5 bases). Trimming took off 3 bases at V and 7 bases at J, with 7 bases between the two ends. This CDR3 spans 12 amino acids. Per the germline V gene, CDR1 is SGDLS and CDR2 is YYNGEE. CDR3 bases: TGTGCCAGCAGCGCTGGAGGCGGGGAGCTGTTTTTT. Translated: CASSAGGGELFF.

The V call is TRBV7-3, the J call TRBJ2-5; 8 nucleotides agree with TRBD2. The V gene end was trimmed by 1 base and the J gene end by 5 bases; junction bases not matched to a gene: 3. Germline CDR1 SGHTA, CDR2 FQGTGA. The CDR3 loop spans 14 amino acids. CDR3 in DNA: TGTGCCAGCAGCTTAAAGGGGACTAGGGAGACCCAGTACTTC. The encoded protein is CASSLKGTRETQYF.